Each of the 27 T cell receptor beta chains below was sequenced from the same sample in a study of cytomegalovirus exposure and HLA in healthy donors. PCR was performed using 60 Vbeta and 13 Jbeta primers. Here immunoSEQ multiplex PCR was the method, and the copy in TCRdb shows in-frame clones only, minus some. The sample consists of some 150,000 clones, roughly 73% of them appearing once. Sequenced material: PBMCs. The receptors originated from a human donor in good health.

This clone has just one count. The V gene is TRBV7-2, the J gene TRBJ1-2, with TRBD1 matching 8 bases. Germline CDR1 is SGHTA and CDR2 is FQGNSA. J was trimmed by 8 bases and V by 3 bases; bases with no gene match: 8. The CDR3 loop spans 14 amino acids. DNA of the CDR3: TGTGCCAGCAGCTTCGCTTCAGGGGGCCGGGGCTACACCTTC. Translation gives CASSFASGGRGYTF.

This clone was seen more than once but under ten times. DNA for the CDR3: TGCGCCAGCAGCTTGGGGACCTGGGGAGCTAATGAAAAACTGTTTTTT. Translation: CASSLGTWGANEKLFF. This sequence joins TRBV5-1 and TRBJ1-4, with D unclear. The CDR3 sequence is 16 residues long. Trimming removed 0 bases from V and 3 bases from J, with 12 bases in between. Germline V gene data show CDR1 as SGHRS and CDR2 as YFSETQ.

The rearrangement joins TRBV7-9 to TRBJ2-3; 10 positions match TRBD1. Germline V lookup: CDR1 SEHNR, CDR2 FQNEAQ (reference sequence). The CDR3 is made up of 16 amino acids. The V segment lost 8 bases and the J segment 2 bases; nucleotides outside the gene matches: 10. CDR3 loop: CASDRGQFQDTDTQYF. The CDR3 nucleotides read TGTGCCAGCGACAGGGGGCAATTTCAGGACACAGATACGCAGTATTTT.

This rearrangement joins TRBV27 to TRBJ2-2; 7 bases are a match to TRBD2. Germline V gene lookup returns CDR1 MNHEY and CDR2 SMNVEV (reference sequence). Trimming cost V 6 bases and J 8 bases; bases outside gene matches: 9. There are 14 residues in the CDR3. DNA of the CDR3: TGTGCCAGCAGGTTCGGGACGGGAGGTGGGGAGCTGTTTTTT. Translation: CASRFGTGGGELFF.

This clone showed up just a few times. This chain uses TRBV5-6 with TRBJ1-1, with unresolved D. Trimming took 0 bases from V and 0 from J, leaving 6 bases between them. The CDR3 length is 14 residues. Germline CDR1 and CDR2: SGHDT and YYEEEE. The CDR3 DNA reads as TGTGCCAGCAGCTTGGATCGGGTGAACACTGAAGCTTTCTTT. It specifies CASSLDRVNTEAFF.

The chain has TRBV18 and TRBJ2-1; no reliable D call. Per the germline V gene, CDR1 is KGHSH and CDR2 is LQKENI. V was shortened by 6 bases and J by 5 bases, with 11 bases between the two germline ends. The CDR3 length is 13 residues. CDR3 nucleotide sequence: TGTGCCAGCTCCCGCGGCTCGGACAATGAGCAGTTCTTC. Its protein is CASSRGSDNEQFF.

As for this clone: At one end, the junction sequence differs from germline, possibly due to a read error. This chain uses TRBV7-7 with TRBJ2-5; 10 nucleotides agree with TRBD1. This CDR3 has 13 amino acids. The V gene's germline CDR1 is SSHAT and CDR2 FNYEAQ (reference sequence). In DNA, the CDR3 is TGTGCTAGCAGCGGGACAGGGGCGGAGACCCAGTACTTC. Translated, it gives CASSGTGAETQYF.

This clone was counted only a few times. The J gene is TRBJ2-5, the V gene TRBV7-9, with 8 bases matching TRBD2. V trimming: 5 bases; J trimming: 4 bases; junction bases outside the gene matches: 9. The CDR3 extends over 15 amino acids. Germline assignment: CDR1 SEHNR and CDR2 FQNEAQ (reference sequence). CDR3 residues: CASSQGLAGPETQYF. CDR3 nucleotides: TGTGCCAGCAGCCAAGGACTAGCTGGTCCAGAGACCCAGTACTTC.

The chain employs TRBV6-5 and TRBJ1-6; 9 bases align to TRBD1. CDR1 and CDR2 (germline): MNHEY, SVGAGI. V dropped 6 bases and J dropped 7; count of bases not matched to a gene: 4. The length of the CDR3 is 14 residues. The CDR3, as DNA: TGTGCCAGCAGGAGGGGACAGGGAAATTCACCCCTCCACTTT. Its protein product is CASRRGQGNSPLHF.

The chain employs TRBV5-1 and TRBJ2-3; 8 bases agree with TRBD2. CDR1 and CDR2 (germline): SGHRS, YFSETQ. The ends lost 0 bases at V and 0 bases at J; junction bases unmatched: 0. This CDR3 is built from 15 residues. CDR3 residues: CASSLASGSTDTQYF. For the CDR3, the DNA is TGCGCCAGCAGCTTGGCTAGCGGGAGCACAGATACGCAGTATTTT.

J is TRBJ2-6 and V is TRBV7-9; D possibly corresponds to TRBD2 (5 bases). The CDR3 loop spans 16 amino acids. Trimming stripped 5 bases from V and 3 bases from J, with 14 bases between. Germline CDR1 and CDR2: SEHNR and FQNEAQ (reference sequence). CDR3 region: CASSPVARVGANVLTF. As DNA, the CDR3 is TGTGCCAGCAGCCCCGTCGCGCGGGTTGGGGCCAACGTCCTGACTTTC.

This chain uses TRBV10-2 with TRBJ2-5; 12 bases fit TRBD2. V gave up 4 bases and J gave up 1 base; unmatched junction bases: 10. This CDR3 contains 18 residues. The germline gives CDR1 WSHSY, CDR2 SAAADI. CDR3 sequence (DNA): TGCGCCAGCAGTGTGGGGCTAGCGGGAGGGCCCATCCAAGAGACCCAGTACTTC. Translation: CASSVGLAGGPIQETQYF.

This clone occurred a few times. The V call is TRBV7-9, the J call TRBJ1-4, with D possibly being TRBD1 (5 bases). In germline, CDR1 is SEHNR, CDR2 FQNEAQ (reference sequence). The ends were cut back, 3 bases at V and 4 bases at J, with 9 bases in the middle. The CDR3 runs to 14 residues. CDR3 region: CASSLAGLNEKLFF. CDR3 bases: TGTGCCAGCAGCTTGGCGGGACTTAATGAAAAACTGTTTTTT.

This clone was seen a single time. This chain connects TRBV5-4 to TRBJ2-2; 10 bases are shared with TRBD1. The CDR3 totals 16 residues. Germline CDR1 is SGHNT and CDR2 is YYREEE (reference sequence). After removal of 1 base from V and 3 bases from J, the junction contained 3 bases not matched to a gene. Written as DNA, the CDR3 is TGTGCCAGCAGCTTGAGACAGGGGGCCTACACCGGGGAGCTGTTTTTT. It encodes CASSLRQGAYTGELFF.

The chain carries TRBV5-3 and TRBJ1-2; D perhaps matches TRBD1 (6 bases). TRBV5-3 is treated as an ORF (open reading frame) with a function not yet certain. The V end lost 0 bases, the J end lost 5 bases, and 11 bases lay between the germline ends. The CDR3 loop spans 14 amino acids. In DNA, the CDR3 is TGTGCCAGAAGCTTGGGAGGGGGTTGGTATGGCTACACCTTC. Its protein product is CARSLGGGWYGYTF.

The genes are TRBV6-6 and TRBJ2-1; 7 bases line up with TRBD1. The CDR3 contains 14 residues. The germline V gene has CDR1 MNHNY and CDR2 SVGAGI (reference sequence). The ends lost 5 bases at V and 6 bases at J; junction bases unmatched: 7. The CDR3 sequence: CASSAGTAFNEQFF. The CDR3 DNA reads as TGTGCCAGCAGTGCCGGGACAGCCTTCAATGAGCAGTTCTTC.

This clone came up a few times. The CDR3 bases are TGTGCCAGCACCAACTCGGAGGGACGTCAAAATTCACCCCTCCACTTT. Its translation: CASTNSEGRQNSPLHF. This chain joins TRBV2 and TRBJ1-6, with D perhaps matching TRBD1 (5 bases). Germline CDR1 SNHLY, CDR2 FYNNEI. V gave up 7 bases and J gave up 7 bases, with 20 bases separating them. The CDR3 length is 16 residues.

This chain links TRBV27 with TRBJ1-5, with D uncertain. CDR3 length: 16 amino acids. V gave up 0 bases and J gave up 7 bases, with 16 bases separating them. Germline values: CDR1 MNHEY, CDR2 SMNVEV (reference sequence). The CDR3 loop is CASSLSSRQPGQPQHF. The CDR3 DNA reads as TGTGCCAGCAGTTTATCTTCCCGTCAGCCAGGCCAGCCCCAGCATTTT.

This clone showed up just a few times. The chain employs TRBV5-1 and TRBJ2-7; weak D call: TRBD1 (6 bases). Trimming left V 2 bases short and J 4 bases short, with 19 bases between. This CDR3 comprises 16 residues. CDR1 is SGHRS, CDR2 YFSETQ, per germline. The CDR3 is CASSFSLGSTGYEQYF. Here the CDR3 DNA reads TGCGCCAGCAGCTTTTCACTCGGATCTACAGGGTACGAGCAGTACTTC.

This clone was recorded once. This chain uses TRBV7-6 with TRBJ2-5, with TRBD2 identical over 7 bases. V was clipped by 6 bases and J by 3 bases; unmatched bases: 10. This CDR3 is built from 15 residues. Germline V lookup: CDR1 SGHVS, CDR2 FNYEAQ. The CDR3 DNA reads as TGTGCCAGCAGTCGCGGTAGGGCGGGAGAAGAGACCCAGTACTTC. Protein sequence: CASSRGRAGEETQYF.

V and J are TRBV7-8 and TRBJ1-6; D not certain. The CDR3 covers 14 residues. Germline loops: CDR1 SGHVS, CDR2 FQNEAQ. Trimming removed 8 bases from V and 5 bases from J, with 13 bases in between. The CDR3 sequence: CASRTSVDNSPLHF. The CDR3 nucleotides read TGTGCCAGCCGTACGAGTGTGGATAATTCACCCCTCCACTTT.

CDR3 DNA sequence: TGCGCCAGCAGCTTCGGGACTAGCGGCTACGAGCAGTACTTC. Translation: CASSFGTSGYEQYF. The chain joins TRBV5-1 to TRBJ2-7, with 11 bases that match TRBD2. CDR3 length: 14 amino acids. V lost 2 bases, J lost 3 bases, and 1 base stayed unmatched. In germline, CDR1 is SGHRS, CDR2 YFSETQ.

This rearrangement joins TRBV19 to TRBJ2-7, with 10 nucleotides matching TRBD2. CDR1 is LNHDA, CDR2 SQIVND, per germline (reference sequence). This CDR3 is built from 14 residues. The ends lost 4 bases at V and 4 bases at J; junction bases unmatched: 4. CDR3 amino acids: CASSTLAGQYEQYF. CDR3 nucleotides: TGTGCCAGTAGTACACTAGCGGGGCAATACGAGCAGTACTTC.

The chain couples TRBV4-2 to TRBJ2-6; no firm D call. This CDR3 has 15 residues. CDR1 and CDR2 (germline): LGHNA, YNFKEQ. Between the trimmed V and J ends, which lost 4 bases and 0 bases, there was a span of 7 bases. The CDR3 DNA follows: TGTGCCAGCAGCCGGCAGGCCTCTGGGGCCAACGTCCTGACTTTC. It specifies CASSRQASGANVLTF.

The genes are TRBV25-1 and TRBJ2-7, with D possibly TRBD1 on 6 matching bases. The CDR3 runs to 16 residues. Germline lookup yields CDR1 MGHDK and CDR2 SYGVNS. V lost 8 bases, J lost 1 base, and 21 bases lay in between. The CDR3 nucleotides are TGTGCCAGCCGAAGTCGGGGTGTCGACAGGTCCTACGAGCAGTACTTC. Its translation: CASRSRGVDRSYEQYF.

The chain combines TRBV27 with TRBJ2-3; possibly TRBD2 for D (6 bases). CDR1 and CDR2 (germline): MNHEY, SMNVEV (reference sequence). The CDR3 sequence is 15 residues long. V was clipped by 5 bases and J by 1 base, with 13 bases between them. CDR3 region: CASSRGLLGTDTQYF. The CDR3 nucleotides are TGTGCCAGCAGTCGGGGACTGCTAGGCACAGATACGCAGTATTTT.

The gene calls are TRBV6-5 and TRBJ2-7, with 10 positions matching TRBD1. CDR1 is MNHEY and CDR2 is SVGAGI in the germline V gene. This CDR3 has 14 amino acids. V lost 0 bases and J lost 6; bases outside the gene matches: 2. The CDR3 spells CASSYSGTGVEQYF. Here the CDR3 DNA reads TGTGCCAGCAGTTACTCAGGGACAGGGGTCGAGCAGTACTTC.